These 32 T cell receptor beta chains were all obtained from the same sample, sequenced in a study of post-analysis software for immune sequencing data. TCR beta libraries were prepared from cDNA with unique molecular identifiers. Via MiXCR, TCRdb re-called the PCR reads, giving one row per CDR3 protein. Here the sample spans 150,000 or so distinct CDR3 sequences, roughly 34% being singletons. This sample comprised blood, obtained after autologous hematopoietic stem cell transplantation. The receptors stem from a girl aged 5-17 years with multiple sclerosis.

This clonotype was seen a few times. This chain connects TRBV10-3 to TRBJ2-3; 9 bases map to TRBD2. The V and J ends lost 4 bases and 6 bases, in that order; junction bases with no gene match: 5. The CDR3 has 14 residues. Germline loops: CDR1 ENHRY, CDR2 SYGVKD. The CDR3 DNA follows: TGTGCCATCAGTGTTCTAGCGGGGCGGGATACGCAGTATTTT. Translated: CAISVLAGRDTQYF.

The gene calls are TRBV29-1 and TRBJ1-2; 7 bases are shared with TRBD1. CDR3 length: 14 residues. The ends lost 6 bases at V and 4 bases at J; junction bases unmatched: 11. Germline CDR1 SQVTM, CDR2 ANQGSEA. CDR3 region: CSVVTGTVAYGYTF. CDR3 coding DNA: TGCAGCGTCGTAACCGGGACAGTGGCCTATGGCTACACCTTC.

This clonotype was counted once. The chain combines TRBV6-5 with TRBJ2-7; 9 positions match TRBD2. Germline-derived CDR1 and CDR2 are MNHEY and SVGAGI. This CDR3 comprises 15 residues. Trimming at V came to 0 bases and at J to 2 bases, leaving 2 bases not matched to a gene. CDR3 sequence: CASSYSTSGAYEQYF. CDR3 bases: TGTGCCAGCAGTTACTCGACTAGCGGAGCCTACGAGCAGTACTTC.

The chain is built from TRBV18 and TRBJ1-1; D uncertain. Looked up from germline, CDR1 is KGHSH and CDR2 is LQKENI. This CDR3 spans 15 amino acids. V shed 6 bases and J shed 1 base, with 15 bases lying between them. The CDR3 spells CASSPQNGENTEAFF. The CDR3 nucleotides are TGTGCCAGCTCTCCCCAGAATGGGGAGAACACTGAAGCTTTCTTT.

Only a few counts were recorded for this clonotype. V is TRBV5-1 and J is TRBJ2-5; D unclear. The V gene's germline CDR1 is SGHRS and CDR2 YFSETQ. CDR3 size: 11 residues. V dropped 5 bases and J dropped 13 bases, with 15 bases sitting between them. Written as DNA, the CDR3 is TGCGCCAGCAGGAAAGACGGTTCCTGGTACTTC. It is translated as CASRKDGSWYF.

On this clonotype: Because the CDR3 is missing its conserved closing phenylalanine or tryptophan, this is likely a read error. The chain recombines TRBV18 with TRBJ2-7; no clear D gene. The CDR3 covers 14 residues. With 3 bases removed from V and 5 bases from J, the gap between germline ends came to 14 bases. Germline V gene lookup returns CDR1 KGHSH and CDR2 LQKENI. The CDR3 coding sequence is TGTGCCAGCTCACCCTTGGGTAGAGCCCACGAGCAGTACATC. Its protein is CASSPLGRAHEQYI.

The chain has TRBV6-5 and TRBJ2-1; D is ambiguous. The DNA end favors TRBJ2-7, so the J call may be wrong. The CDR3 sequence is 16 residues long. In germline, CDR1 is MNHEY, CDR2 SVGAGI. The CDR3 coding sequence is TGTGCCAGCAGTTACTCGGTTAGGTCCTCCTACAATGAGCAGTACTTC. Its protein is CASSYSVRSSYNEQYF.

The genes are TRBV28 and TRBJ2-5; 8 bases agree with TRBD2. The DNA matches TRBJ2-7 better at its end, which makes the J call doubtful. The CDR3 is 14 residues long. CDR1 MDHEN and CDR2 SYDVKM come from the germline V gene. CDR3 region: CASISSGTTYEQYF. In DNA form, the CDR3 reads TGTGCCAGCATCAGTAGCGGGACCACCTACGAGCAGTACTTC.

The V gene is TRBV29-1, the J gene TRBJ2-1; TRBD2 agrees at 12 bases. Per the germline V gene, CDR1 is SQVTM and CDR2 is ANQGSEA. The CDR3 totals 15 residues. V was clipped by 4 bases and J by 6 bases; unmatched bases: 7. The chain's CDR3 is CSVVSPSGRANEQFF. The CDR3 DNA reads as TGCAGCGTTGTAAGCCCTAGCGGGAGGGCCAATGAGCAGTTCTTC.

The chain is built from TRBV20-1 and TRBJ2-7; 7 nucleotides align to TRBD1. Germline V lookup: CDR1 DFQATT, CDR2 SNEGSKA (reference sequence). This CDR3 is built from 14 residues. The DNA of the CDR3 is TGCAGCGCTGCCCGGACAGGATTAATCTACGAGCAGTACTTC. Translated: CSAARTGLIYEQYF.

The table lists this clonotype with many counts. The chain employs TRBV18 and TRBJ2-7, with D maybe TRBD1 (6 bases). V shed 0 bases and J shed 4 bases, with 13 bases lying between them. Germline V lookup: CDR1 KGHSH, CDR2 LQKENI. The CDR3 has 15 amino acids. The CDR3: CASSPPSQGRYEQYF. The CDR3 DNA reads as TGTGCCAGCTCACCACCCTCGCAGGGGAGATACGAGCAGTACTTC. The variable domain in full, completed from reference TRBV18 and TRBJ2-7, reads NAGVMQNPRHLVRRRGQEARLRCSPMKGHSHVYWYRQLPEEGLKFMVYLQKENIIDESGMPKERFSAEFPKEGPSILRIQQVVRGDSAAYFCASSPPSQGRYEQYFGPGTRLTVT.

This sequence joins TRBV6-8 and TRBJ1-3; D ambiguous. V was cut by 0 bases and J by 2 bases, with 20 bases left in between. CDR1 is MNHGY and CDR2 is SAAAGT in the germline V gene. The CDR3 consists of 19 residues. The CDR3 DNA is TGTGCCAGCAGTTACTCGCCGCGACCCACCCTTAGGCCTGGAAACACCATATATTTT. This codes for CASSYSPRPTLRPGNTIYF.

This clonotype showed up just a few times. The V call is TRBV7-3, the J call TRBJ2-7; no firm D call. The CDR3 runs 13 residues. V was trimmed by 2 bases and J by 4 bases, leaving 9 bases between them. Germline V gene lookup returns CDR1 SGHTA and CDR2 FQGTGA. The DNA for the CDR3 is TGTGCCAGCAGCTTATACCCGTCATACGAGCAGTACTTC. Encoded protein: CASSLYPSYEQYF.

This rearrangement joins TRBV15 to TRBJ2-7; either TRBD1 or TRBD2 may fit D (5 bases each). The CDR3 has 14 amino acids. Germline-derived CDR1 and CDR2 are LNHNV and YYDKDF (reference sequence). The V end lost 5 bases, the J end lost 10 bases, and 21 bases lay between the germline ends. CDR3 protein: CATSSPGPRWDQYF. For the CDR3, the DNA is TGTGCCACCAGCTCCCCGGGACCCCGGTGGGACCAGTACTTC.

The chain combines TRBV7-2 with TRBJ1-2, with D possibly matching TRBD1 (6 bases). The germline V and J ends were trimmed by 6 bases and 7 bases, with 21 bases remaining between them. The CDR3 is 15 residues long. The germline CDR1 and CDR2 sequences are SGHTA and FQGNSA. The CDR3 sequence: CASSFTSGGHSGYTF. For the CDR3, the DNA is TGTGCCAGCAGTTTCACAAGCGGGGGGCACTCTGGCTACACCTTC.

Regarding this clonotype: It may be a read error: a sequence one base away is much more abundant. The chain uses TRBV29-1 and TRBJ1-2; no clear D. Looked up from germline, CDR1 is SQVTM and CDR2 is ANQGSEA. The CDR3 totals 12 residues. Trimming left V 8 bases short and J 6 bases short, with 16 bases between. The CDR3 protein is CSTDGPTDGYTF. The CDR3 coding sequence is TGCAGCACGGATGGGCCGACGGATGGCTACACCTTC.

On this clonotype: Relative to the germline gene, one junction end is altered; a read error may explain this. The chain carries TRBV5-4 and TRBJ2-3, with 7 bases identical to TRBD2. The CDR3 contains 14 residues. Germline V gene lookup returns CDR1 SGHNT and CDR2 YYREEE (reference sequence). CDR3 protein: CASSLGGSADAQYF. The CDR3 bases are TGTGCCAGCAGCTTGGGCGGGAGCGCAGATGCGCAGTATTTT.

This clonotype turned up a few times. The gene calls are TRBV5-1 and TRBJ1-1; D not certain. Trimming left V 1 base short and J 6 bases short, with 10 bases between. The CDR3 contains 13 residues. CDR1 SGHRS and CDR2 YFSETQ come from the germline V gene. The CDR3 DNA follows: TGCGCCAGCAGCTTGAGGAACGGAGCTGAAGCTTTCTTT. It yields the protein CASSLRNGAEAFF. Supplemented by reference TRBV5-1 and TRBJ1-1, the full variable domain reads KAGVTQTPRYLIKTRGQQVTLSCSPISGHRSVSWYQQTPGQGLQFLFEYFSETQRNKGNFPGRFSGRQFSNSRSEMNVSTLELGDSALYLCASSLRNGAEAFFGQGTRLTVV.

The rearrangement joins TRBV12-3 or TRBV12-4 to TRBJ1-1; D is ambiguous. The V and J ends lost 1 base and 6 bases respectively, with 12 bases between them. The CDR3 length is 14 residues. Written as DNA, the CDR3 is TGTGCCAGCAGTTTAGGTGATCATAACGCTGAAGCTTTCTTT. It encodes CASSLGDHNAEAFF.

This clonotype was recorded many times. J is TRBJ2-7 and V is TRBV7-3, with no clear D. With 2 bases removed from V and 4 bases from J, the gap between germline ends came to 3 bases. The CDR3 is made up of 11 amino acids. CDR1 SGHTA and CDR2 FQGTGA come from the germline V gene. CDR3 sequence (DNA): TGTGCCAGCAGCTTACTATACGAGCAGTACTTC. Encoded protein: CASSLLYEQYF.

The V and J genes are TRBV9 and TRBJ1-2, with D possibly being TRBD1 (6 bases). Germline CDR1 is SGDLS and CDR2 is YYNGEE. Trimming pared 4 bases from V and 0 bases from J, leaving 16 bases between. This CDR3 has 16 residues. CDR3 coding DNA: TGTGCCAGCAGCCTACCGAAACAGGGTCCTAACTATGGCTACACCTTC. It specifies CASSLPKQGPNYGYTF.

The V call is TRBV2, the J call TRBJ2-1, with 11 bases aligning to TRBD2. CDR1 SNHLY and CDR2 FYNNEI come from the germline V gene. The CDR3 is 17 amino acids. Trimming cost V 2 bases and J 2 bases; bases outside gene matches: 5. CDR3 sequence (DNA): TGTGCCAGCAGTGAATTGGGGACTAGCGGAACCTACAATGAGCAGTTCTTC. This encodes CASSELGTSGTYNEQFF.

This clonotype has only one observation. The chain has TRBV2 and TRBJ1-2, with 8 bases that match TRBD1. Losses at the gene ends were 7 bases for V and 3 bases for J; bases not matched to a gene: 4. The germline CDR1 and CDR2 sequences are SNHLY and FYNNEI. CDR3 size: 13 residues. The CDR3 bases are TGTGCCAGCACAATGGACAGGGACTATGGCTACACCTTC. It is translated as CASTMDRDYGYTF. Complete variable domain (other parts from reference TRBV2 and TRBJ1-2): EPEVTQTPSHQVTQMGQEVILRCVPISNHLYFYWYRQILGQKVEFLVSFYNNEISEKSEIFDDQFSVERPDGSNFTLKIRSTKLEDSAMYFCASTMDRDYGYTFGSGTRLTVV.

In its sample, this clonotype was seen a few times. CDR3 loop: CSARRDTEAFF. CDR3 nucleotides: TGCAGCGCCCGTCGGGACACTGAAGCTTTCTTT. V gene TRBV29-1 combines with J gene TRBJ1-1; no firm D call. From germline, CDR1 is SQVTM and CDR2 ANQGSEA. This CDR3 region has 11 residues. V shed 7 bases and J shed 3 bases, with 9 bases lying between them.

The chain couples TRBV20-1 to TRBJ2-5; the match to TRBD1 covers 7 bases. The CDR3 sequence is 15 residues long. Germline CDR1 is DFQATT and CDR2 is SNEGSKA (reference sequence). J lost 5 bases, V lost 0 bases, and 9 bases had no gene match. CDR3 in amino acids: CSARDPKGAGETQYF. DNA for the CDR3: TGCAGTGCTAGAGATCCGAAGGGGGCAGGGGAGACCCAGTACTTC.

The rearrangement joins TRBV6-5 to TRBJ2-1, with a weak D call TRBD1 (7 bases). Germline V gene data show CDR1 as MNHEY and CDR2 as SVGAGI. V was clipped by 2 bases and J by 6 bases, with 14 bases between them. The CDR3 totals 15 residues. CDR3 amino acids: CASSYQGGLCNEQFF. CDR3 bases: TGTGCCAGCAGTTACCAGGGGGGCTTGTGCAATGAGCAGTTCTTC.

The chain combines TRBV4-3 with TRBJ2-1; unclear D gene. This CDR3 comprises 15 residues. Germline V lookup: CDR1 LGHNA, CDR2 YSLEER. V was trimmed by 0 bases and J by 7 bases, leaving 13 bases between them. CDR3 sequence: CASSQDALVGNEQFF. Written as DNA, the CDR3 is TGCGCCAGCAGCCAAGATGCACTCGTCGGGAATGAGCAGTTCTTC.

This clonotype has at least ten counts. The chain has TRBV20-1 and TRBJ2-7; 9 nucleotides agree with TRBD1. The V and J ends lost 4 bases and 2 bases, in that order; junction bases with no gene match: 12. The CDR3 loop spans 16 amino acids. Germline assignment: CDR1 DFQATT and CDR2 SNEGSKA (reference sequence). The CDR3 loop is CSATHLPGQGTYEQYF. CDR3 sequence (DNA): TGCAGTGCTACCCATCTACCGGGACAGGGAACCTACGAGCAGTACTTC.

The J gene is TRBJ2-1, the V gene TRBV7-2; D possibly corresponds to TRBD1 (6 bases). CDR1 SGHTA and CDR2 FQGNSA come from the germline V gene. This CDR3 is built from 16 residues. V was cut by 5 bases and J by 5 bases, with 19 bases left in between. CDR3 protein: CASSPNSGVRDNEQFF. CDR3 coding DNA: TGTGCCAGCAGCCCTAACTCAGGGGTAAGGGACAATGAGCAGTTCTTC.

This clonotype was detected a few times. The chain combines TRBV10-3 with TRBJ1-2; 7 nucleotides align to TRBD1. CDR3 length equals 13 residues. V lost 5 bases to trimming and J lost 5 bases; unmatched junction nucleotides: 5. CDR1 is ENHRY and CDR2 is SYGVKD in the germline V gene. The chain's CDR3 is CAISKQGNYGYTF. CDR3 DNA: TGTGCCATCAGTAAACAGGGGAATTATGGCTACACCTTC.

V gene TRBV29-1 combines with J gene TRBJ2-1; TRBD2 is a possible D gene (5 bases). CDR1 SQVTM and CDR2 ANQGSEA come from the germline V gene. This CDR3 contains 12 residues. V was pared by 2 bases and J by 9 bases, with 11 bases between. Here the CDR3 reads CSVELRRSEQFF. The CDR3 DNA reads TGCAGCGTTGAACTGAGGAGGAGTGAGCAGTTCTTC.

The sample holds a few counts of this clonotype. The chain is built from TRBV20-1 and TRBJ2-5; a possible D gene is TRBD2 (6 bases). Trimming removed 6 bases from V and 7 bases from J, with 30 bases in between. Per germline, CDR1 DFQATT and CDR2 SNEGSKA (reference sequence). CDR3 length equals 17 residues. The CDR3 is CSAPWGGGTGYEGTQYF. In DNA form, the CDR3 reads TGCAGTGCACCCTGGGGTGGCGGGACCGGGTATGAGGGGACCCAGTACTTC.